Included here is one TCR beta chain sequence, with context. The antigen remains undetermined. The sample comes from a study of shared clonotypes between healthy human individuals. General study results and limits: In general, naive subsets displayed greater estimated richness than memory subsets did. The generation probabilities recorded for non-shared clonotypes fell below those of clonotypes shared by all four donors.

Selected positively for CCR7 and CD45RO-negative, naive CD8 cells excluded terminally differentiated effector memory CD45RA+ cells. CDR3 length equals 19 residues. Germline V gives CDR1 MDHEN, CDR2 SYDVKM. The V end was cut by 3 bases, the J end by 0 bases, with 21 bases between. Deep level was the assay's run setting. Some 27,000 T cell genomes, or approximately 200 ng DNA, went into the sorted-subset replicate PCRs. The assay was immunoSEQ multiplex PCR, and TCRdb's table has in-frame clones only and misses some. In the table there are roughly 2.1 million clones, 85% to 95% of which are singletons. The receptor's source is a man younger than 30 in good health. Some clones in this sample may be carry-over from other donors' samples. The rearrangement uses TRBV28 and TRBJ1-5; D gene ambiguous. Input material: naive CD8+ T cells from PBMCs. CDR3 sequence: CASSFKGQVTYYSNQPQHF. CDR3 coding DNA: TGTGCCAGCAGTTTTAAAGGGCAGGTGACCTACTATAGCAATCAGCCCCAGCATTTT.